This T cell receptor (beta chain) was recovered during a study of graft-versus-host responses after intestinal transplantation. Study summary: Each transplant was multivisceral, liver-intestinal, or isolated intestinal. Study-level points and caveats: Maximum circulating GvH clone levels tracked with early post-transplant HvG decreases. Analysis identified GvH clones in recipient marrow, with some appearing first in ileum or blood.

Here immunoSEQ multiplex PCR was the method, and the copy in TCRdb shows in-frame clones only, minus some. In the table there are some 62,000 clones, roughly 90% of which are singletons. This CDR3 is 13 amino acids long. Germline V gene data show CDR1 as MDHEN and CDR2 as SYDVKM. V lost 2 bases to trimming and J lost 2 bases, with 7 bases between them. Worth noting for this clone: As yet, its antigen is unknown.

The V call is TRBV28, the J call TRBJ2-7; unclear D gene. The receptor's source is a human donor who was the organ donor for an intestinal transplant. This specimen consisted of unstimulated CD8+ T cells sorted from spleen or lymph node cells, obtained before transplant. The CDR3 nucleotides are TGTGCCAGCAGTTTAGTACAGCCCTACGAGCAGTACTTC. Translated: CASSLVQPYEQYF.